A selection of T cell receptor beta chains follows, all from one sample in a study of T cell responses to AZD1222 COVID-19 vaccine. Assay: immunoSEQ multiplex PCR; the TCRdb copy retains only in-frame clones and omits some. The sample has tens of thousands of clones; 78% are singletons. This specimen was peripheral blood, taken on day 0 of AZD1222 vaccination. These receptors were obtained from an adult in good health. Both conserved end residues are part of each CDR3. The D gene is left open where the match is weak. Size tells how often a clone was seen (once, few, many) or the class of an expanded clone, and some rows leave it out.

d_call: TRBD1; clone_size: few; v_call: TRBV18; j_call: TRBJ2-2; cdr3_aa: CASSPRGTGSTGELFF; cdr3_nt: TGTGCCAGCTCACCACGAGGGACAGGGAGCACCGGGGAGCTGTTTTTT
d_call: -; clone_size: -; v_call: TRBV14; j_call: TRBJ2-5; cdr3_aa: CASSQGVGGRETQYF; cdr3_nt: TGTGCCAGCAGCCAAGGAGTCGGGGGGCGAGAGACCCAGTACTTC
d_call: -; clone_size: -; v_call: TRBV21-1; j_call: TRBJ1-3; cdr3_aa: CASSKWQGDGNTIYF; cdr3_nt: TGTGCCAGCAGCAAATGGCAGGGCGATGGAAACACCATATATTTT
d_call: -; clone_size: -; v_call: TRBV7-2; j_call: TRBJ2-1; cdr3_aa: CASSLARYNEQFF; cdr3_nt: TGTGCCAGCAGCTTAGCCCGATACAATGAGCAGTTCTTC
d_call: -; clone_size: -; v_call: TRBV4-1; j_call: TRBJ1-1; cdr3_aa: CASSQSSTRGPIKAFF; cdr3_nt: TGCGCCAGCAGCCAATCTAGCACAAGGGGACCAATCAAAGCTTTCTTT
d_call: TRBD1; clone_size: -; v_call: TRBV20-1; j_call: TRBJ1-5; cdr3_aa: CSASPGTGRFNQPQHF; cdr3_nt: TGCAGTGCTAGTCCGGGGACAGGTAGATTCAATCAGCCCCAGCATTTT
d_call: TRBD1; clone_size: -; v_call: TRBV24-1; j_call: TRBJ2-6; cdr3_aa: CATSDRPDRGDSGANVLTF; cdr3_nt: TGTGCCACCAGTGACCGACCGGACAGGGGGGACTCTGGGGCCAACGTCCTGACTTTC
d_call: -; clone_size: -; v_call: TRBV11-2; j_call: TRBJ2-1; cdr3_aa: CASSFQGHNEQFF; cdr3_nt: TGTGCCAGCAGCTTCCAAGGTCACAATGAGCAGTTCTTC
d_call: -; clone_size: -; v_call: TRBV5-4; j_call: TRBJ2-3; cdr3_aa: CASRGGSDPPGGQYF; cdr3_nt: TGTGCCAGCAGGGGGGGCAGCGATCCCCCTGGAGGGCAGTATTTT
d_call: -; clone_size: -; v_call: TRBV18; j_call: TRBJ2-2; cdr3_aa: CASSPPRGVRVGELFF; cdr3_nt: TGTGCCAGCTCACCACCCCGCGGGGTGCGGGTCGGGGAGCTGTTTTTT
d_call: -; clone_size: few; v_call: TRBV6-1; j_call: TRBJ1-6; cdr3_aa: CASSEAGKSPLHF; cdr3_nt: TGTGCCAGCAGTGAAGCGGGGAAATCACCCCTCCACTTT
d_call: -; clone_size: -; v_call: TRBV9; j_call: TRBJ1-1; cdr3_aa: CASSVGWQGPEAFF; cdr3_nt: TGTGCCAGCAGCGTAGGCTGGCAGGGACCTGAAGCTTTCTTT
d_call: TRBD2; clone_size: once; v_call: TRBV9; j_call: TRBJ2-5; cdr3_aa: CASSVAAGTSGIGETQYF; cdr3_nt: TGTGCCAGCAGCGTAGCTGCCGGGACTAGCGGGATTGGAGAGACCCAGTACTTC
d_call: TRBD1; clone_size: -; v_call: TRBV5-5; j_call: TRBJ2-7; cdr3_aa: CASSWTGLFLDEQYF; cdr3_nt: TGTGCCAGCAGCTGGACAGGGTTGTTCTTGGACGAGCAGTACTTC
d_call: -; clone_size: -; v_call: TRBV18; j_call: TRBJ2-7; cdr3_aa: CASSPDRTEQYF; cdr3_nt: TGTGCCAGCTCACCGGACAGAACCGAGCAGTACTTC
d_call: -; clone_size: few; v_call: TRBV19; j_call: TRBJ2-3; cdr3_aa: CASAFNTGKVDTQYF; cdr3_nt: TGTGCCAGTGCATTCAATACAGGGAAAGTGGATACGCAGTATTTT
d_call: TRBD2; clone_size: -; v_call: TRBV7-2; j_call: TRBJ2-7; cdr3_aa: CASSLVTSGGKSQYF; cdr3_nt: TGTGCCAGCAGCTTAGTGACTAGCGGGGGGAAGAGTCAGTACTTC
d_call: -; clone_size: once; v_call: TRBV7-4; j_call: TRBJ2-3; cdr3_aa: CASSRRVTDTQYF; cdr3_nt: TGTGCCAGCAGCCGGCGCGTAACAGATACGCAGTATTTT
d_call: TRBD1; clone_size: -; v_call: TRBV27; j_call: TRBJ1-2; cdr3_aa: CASSLPPGQGALYGYTF; cdr3_nt: TGTGCCAGCAGTTTACCTCCCGGACAGGGGGCCCTCTATGGCTACACCTTC
d_call: -; clone_size: -; v_call: TRBV18; j_call: TRBJ2-7; cdr3_aa: CASSPGGLRYEQYF; cdr3_nt: TGTGCCAGCTCACCAGGGGGACTTCGGTACGAGCAGTACTTC
d_call: -; clone_size: -; v_call: TRBV27; j_call: TRBJ2-7; cdr3_aa: CASSLSGREQYF; cdr3_nt: TGTGCCAGCAGTTTATCAGGGCGCGAGCAGTACTTC
d_call: -; clone_size: -; v_call: TRBV16; j_call: TRBJ1-5; cdr3_aa: CASSLGQVQPQHF; cdr3_nt: TGTGCCAGCAGCCTCGGTCAAGTCCAGCCCCAGCATTTT
d_call: -; clone_size: -; v_call: TRBV6-6; j_call: TRBJ2-5; cdr3_aa: CASSTLGTQYF; cdr3_nt: TGTGCCAGCAGCACTCTGGGGACCCAGTACTTC
d_call: -; clone_size: -; v_call: TRBV3-1/TRBV3-2; j_call: TRBJ1-1; cdr3_aa: CASSQGTLEAFF; cdr3_nt: TGTGCCAGCAGCCAAGGGACGTTAGAAGCTTTCTTT
d_call: TRBD1; clone_size: -; v_call: TRBV10-3; j_call: TRBJ1-6; cdr3_aa: CAIAEGQANSPLHF; cdr3_nt: TGTGCCATCGCAGAAGGACAGGCGAATTCACCCCTCCACTTT
d_call: -; clone_size: -; v_call: TRBV4-2; j_call: TRBJ1-2; cdr3_aa: CASSQVSVMGHGYTF; cdr3_nt: TGTGCCAGCAGCCAAGTTTCGGTAATGGGACATGGCTACACCTTC
d_call: -; clone_size: -; v_call: TRBV7-2; j_call: TRBJ1-1; cdr3_aa: CASSTGPGTEAFF; cdr3_nt: TGTGCCAGCAGCACCGGGCCAGGCACTGAAGCTTTCTTT
d_call: TRBD2; clone_size: -; v_call: TRBV11-2; j_call: TRBJ2-1; cdr3_aa: CASSWGGTSGIRNEQFF; cdr3_nt: TGTGCCAGCAGCTGGGGCGGGACTAGCGGGATAAGGAATGAGCAGTTCTTC
d_call: TRBD1; clone_size: -; v_call: TRBV29-1; j_call: TRBJ2-5; cdr3_aa: CSGGTEYKETQYF; cdr3_nt: TGCAGCGGGGGGACAGAATACAAAGAGACCCAGTACTTC
d_call: -; clone_size: -; v_call: TRBV7-2; j_call: TRBJ2-4; cdr3_aa: CASSDTGALNIQYF; cdr3_nt: TGTGCCAGCAGCGACACCGGGGCCCTAAACATTCAGTACTTC
d_call: TRBD1; clone_size: -; v_call: TRBV10-1; j_call: TRBJ1-6; cdr3_aa: CASTFRDRGSYNSPLHF; cdr3_nt: TGCGCCAGCACTTTCCGGGACAGGGGCTCCTATAATTCACCCCTCCACTTT
d_call: TRBD1; clone_size: once; v_call: TRBV5-1; j_call: TRBJ2-2; cdr3_aa: CASSPSSDRVNTGELFF; cdr3_nt: TGCGCCAGCAGCCCCTCATCGGACAGGGTAAACACCGGGGAGCTGTTTTTT
d_call: -; clone_size: -; v_call: TRBV6-1; j_call: TRBJ1-4; cdr3_aa: CASSDRNVNEKLFF; cdr3_nt: TGTGCCAGCAGTGACAGGAACGTTAATGAAAAACTGTTTTTT
d_call: -; clone_size: -; v_call: TRBV6-5; j_call: TRBJ1-2; cdr3_aa: CASSFRDGYTF; cdr3_nt: TGTGCCAGCAGTTTCAGGGATGGCTACACCTTC
d_call: -; clone_size: few; v_call: TRBV12-1; j_call: TRBJ2-7; cdr3_aa: CASTPDGTGGTYEQYF; cdr3_nt: TGTGCCAGCACGCCCGATGGGACAGGGGGGACCTACGAGCAGTACTTC
d_call: TRBD1; clone_size: -; v_call: TRBV27; j_call: TRBJ1-4; cdr3_aa: CASTLLGQEGSNEKLFF; cdr3_nt: TGTGCCAGCACCCTACTAGGACAGGAGGGGTCAAATGAAAAACTGTTTTTT
d_call: TRBD2; clone_size: once; v_call: TRBV6-5; j_call: TRBJ2-7; cdr3_aa: CASGTSGGAEQYF; cdr3_nt: TGTGCCAGTGGGACTAGCGGGGGGGCGGAGCAGTACTTC
d_call: -; clone_size: -; v_call: TRBV6-5; j_call: TRBJ2-7; cdr3_aa: CASSPPAHRKGEQYF; cdr3_nt: TGTGCCAGCAGTCCGCCGGCCCACCGAAAAGGCGAGCAGTACTTC
d_call: -; clone_size: -; v_call: TRBV5-1; j_call: TRBJ2-5; cdr3_aa: CASSLAGGTFQETQYF; cdr3_nt: TGCGCCAGCAGCTTGGCAGGGGGGACCTTCCAAGAGACCCAGTACTTC
d_call: -; clone_size: -; v_call: TRBV24-1; j_call: TRBJ2-1; cdr3_aa: CATSDPGFGAYNEQFF; cdr3_nt: TGTGCCACCAGTGACCCCGGGTTCGGAGCCTACAATGAGCAGTTCTTC
d_call: -; clone_size: medium-sized; v_call: TRBV27; j_call: TRBJ1-2; cdr3_aa: CASRGGWVYGYTF; cdr3_nt: TGTGCCAGCAGGGGGGGGTGGGTCTATGGCTACACCTTC
d_call: -; clone_size: -; v_call: TRBV4-2; j_call: TRBJ1-3; cdr3_aa: CASSQGIGGSGGNTIYF; cdr3_nt: TGTGCCAGCAGCCAGGGGATTGGAGGGTCGGGTGGAAACACCATATATTTT
d_call: -; clone_size: -; v_call: TRBV7-2; j_call: TRBJ2-1; cdr3_aa: CASSLRLDEQFF; cdr3_nt: TGTGCCAGCAGCTTACGCTTGGATGAGCAGTTCTTC
d_call: -; clone_size: -; v_call: TRBV4-2; j_call: TRBJ2-5; cdr3_aa: CASSQDSGVGGETQYF; cdr3_nt: TGTGCCAGCAGCCAAGATTCGGGTGTGGGCGGAGAGACCCAGTACTTC
d_call: -; clone_size: -; v_call: TRBV7-3; j_call: TRBJ1-1; cdr3_aa: CASSLIGKNTEAFF; cdr3_nt: TGTGCCAGCAGCTTAATAGGGAAGAACACTGAAGCTTTCTTT
d_call: TRBD2; clone_size: -; v_call: TRBV14; j_call: TRBJ2-5; cdr3_aa: CASSPRGTSGSRWETQYF; cdr3_nt: TGTGCCAGCAGCCCGCGCGGGACTAGCGGGAGTAGGTGGGAGACCCAGTACTTC
d_call: TRBD1; clone_size: -; v_call: TRBV2; j_call: TRBJ1-2; cdr3_aa: CASSGTDYGYTF; cdr3_nt: TGTGCCAGCAGCGGGACAGACTATGGCTACACCTTC
d_call: TRBD1; clone_size: few; v_call: TRBV6-5; j_call: TRBJ2-7; cdr3_aa: CASSYAGQAYEQYF; cdr3_nt: TGTGCCAGCAGTTACGCGGGACAGGCCTACGAGCAGTACTTC
d_call: -; clone_size: -; v_call: TRBV7-2; j_call: TRBJ1-3; cdr3_aa: CASSRNTGQISGNTIYF; cdr3_nt: TGTGCCAGCAGCAGAAACACCGGACAGATCTCTGGAAACACCATATATTTT
d_call: -; clone_size: medium-sized; v_call: TRBV27; j_call: TRBJ1-2; cdr3_aa: CASRTGPLYGYTF; cdr3_nt: TGTGCCAGCAGAACGGGCCCACTCTATGGCTACACCTTC
d_call: -; clone_size: -; v_call: TRBV12-3/TRBV12-4; j_call: TRBJ1-5; cdr3_aa: CASSASENQPQHF; cdr3_nt: TGTGCCAGCAGCGCCTCAGAGAATCAGCCCCAGCATTTT
d_call: -; clone_size: -; v_call: TRBV6-2/TRBV6-3; j_call: TRBJ1-4; cdr3_aa: CASSFFDRYGEKLFF; cdr3_nt: TGTGCCAGCAGTTTCTTTGACAGGTACGGCGAAAAACTGTTTTTT
d_call: -; clone_size: -; v_call: TRBV27; j_call: TRBJ2-3; cdr3_aa: CASSWTGLSTDTQYF; cdr3_nt: TGTGCCAGCAGCTGGACGGGACTCTCCACAGATACGCAGTATTTT
d_call: -; clone_size: -; v_call: TRBV30; j_call: TRBJ2-5; cdr3_aa: CAWSGHASGETQYF; cdr3_nt: TGTGCCTGGAGTGGTCACGCTTCTGGGGAGACCCAGTACTTC
d_call: -; clone_size: -; v_call: TRBV3-1/TRBV3-2; j_call: TRBJ2-2; cdr3_aa: CASSRKGTRTGELFF; cdr3_nt: TGTGCCAGCAGCCGCAAGGGGACGCGCACCGGGGAGCTGTTTTTT
d_call: TRBD1; clone_size: few; v_call: TRBV4-2; j_call: TRBJ1-2; cdr3_aa: CASSPIPPGGNGYTF; cdr3_nt: TGTGCCAGCAGCCCCATCCCACCAGGGGGCAACGGCTACACCTTC